This T cell receptor (beta chain) was captured by sequencing in a study of CD8 T cells in Susac syndrome. After extraction with the RNeasy kit, roughly 0.5 to 1 ug of the RNA was reverse transcribed using random hexamers. TCRdb re-derived calls from the immunoSEQ multiplex PCR reads in MiXCR, one entry per CDR3 protein. Of some 190,000 distinct CDR3 sequences in the sample, roughly 95% were seen once. The sequenced sample consisted of CD4+ T cells from PBMCs. The clonotype was recovered from a human donor with multiple sclerosis.

This chain's CDR3 is CASSFWKGGTGELFF. The CDR3 DNA reads TGTGCCAGCAGTTTCTGGAAAGGAGGCACCGGGGAGCTGTTTTTT. The gene calls are TRBV12-3 or TRBV12-4 and TRBJ2-2, with TRBD2 as a possible D gene (5 bases). The CDR3 consists of 15 residues. V gave up 3 bases and J gave up 4 bases, with 12 bases separating them.